Shown below are 12 T cell receptor beta chains from a single sample sequenced in a study of blood T cell repertoires in COVID-19. This table comes from immunoSEQ multiplex PCR, and its TCRdb copy is limited to in-frame clones, with some not included. The profile covers over 150,000 clones, with around 80% appearing a single time and 6.5% to 9% taken by the ten largest. The sequencing input was peripheral blood. The receptors were gathered from a woman in her thirties or forties with COVID-19, enrolled during active disease.

The gene calls are TRBV19 and TRBJ2-7; D is uncertain. The CDR3 has 14 amino acids. From germline, CDR1 is LNHDA and CDR2 SQIVND (reference sequence). V was trimmed by 6 bases and J by 2 bases, leaving 14 bases between them. In DNA, the CDR3 is TGTGCCAGTAGCTCTACGCCAACCACCTACGAGCAGTACTTC. Protein sequence: CASSSTPTTYEQYF. The full variable domain, completed using reference TRBV19 and TRBJ2-7, is DGGITQSPKYLFRKEGQNVTLSCEQNLNHDAMYWYRQDPGQGLRLIYYSQIVNDFQKGDIAEGYSVSREKKESFPLTVTSAQKNPTAFYLCASSSTPTTYEQYFGPGTRLTVT.

J is TRBJ2-7 and V is TRBV7-9; D is unresolved. Trimming took 4 bases from V and 4 from J, leaving 8 bases between them. CDR3 length: 12 amino acids. In germline, CDR1 is SEHNR, CDR2 FQNEAQ (reference sequence). The CDR3 spells CASSSPTYEQYF. CDR3 nucleotides: TGTGCCAGCAGCTCCCCCACTTACGAGCAGTACTTC.

The chain joins TRBV12-3 or TRBV12-4 to TRBJ1-6; D unclear. The CDR3 runs 12 residues. Trimming cost V 4 bases and J 8 bases, with 6 bases left between them. The CDR3 spells CASSSQYSPLHF. The CDR3, as DNA: TGTGCCAGCAGTTCCCAGTATTCACCCCTCCACTTT.

The chain employs TRBV9 and TRBJ1-1; D unresolved. This CDR3 contains 12 residues. V lost 0 bases, J lost 11 bases, and 11 bases lay in between. The germline gives CDR1 SGDLS, CDR2 YYNGEE. CDR3 residues: CASSVVRGEAFF. CDR3 nucleotide sequence: TGTGCCAGCAGCGTAGTTCGGGGAGAGGCTTTCTTT. Full variable domain (rest looked up from reference TRBV9 and TRBJ1-1): DSGVTQTPKHLITATGQRVTLRCSPRSGDLSVYWYQQSLDQGLQFLIQYYNGEERAKGNILERFSAQQFPDLHSELNLSSLELGDSALYFCASSVVRGEAFFGQGTRLTVV.

The chain employs TRBV3-1 (or the pseudogene TRBV3-2) and TRBJ2-5; 8 bases fit TRBD2. This CDR3 has 14 residues. Losses at the gene ends were 6 bases for V and 0 bases for J; bases not matched to a gene: 3. The germline V gene encodes CDR1 LGHDT and CDR2 YNNKEL (reference sequence). CDR3 coding DNA: TGTGCCAGCAGTGCTAGCGGGTACCAAGAGACCCAGTACTTC. Amino acids: CASSASGYQETQYF.

The chain links TRBV28 to TRBJ2-5, with 8 bases fitting TRBD2. The J segment lost 1 base and the V segment lost 8 bases, leaving 6 bases of the junction unmatched. This CDR3 region has 14 residues. From germline, CDR1 is MDHEN and CDR2 SYDVKM. The DNA of the CDR3 is TGTGCCAGCCGGGGGGGGGTGTTCCAAGAGACCCAGTACTTC. Translated, it gives CASRGGVFQETQYF.

V usage is TRBV6-5 and J usage is TRBJ1-5; D gene ambiguous. Germline loops: CDR1 MNHEY, CDR2 SVGAGI. The CDR3 is 13 residues long. V shed 0 bases and J shed 5 bases, with 5 bases lying between them. The CDR3 sequence is CASSYSADQPQHF. CDR3 DNA sequence: TGTGCCAGCAGTTACTCCGCAGATCAGCCCCAGCATTTT.

Only a few counts were recorded for this clone. J is TRBJ1-2 and V is TRBV5-4; 8 nucleotides match TRBD1. V lost 4 bases, J lost 4 bases, and 12 bases stayed unmatched. CDR3 length equals 16 residues. Germline V gives CDR1 SGHNT, CDR2 YYREEE (reference sequence). The CDR3 region is CASSGSKQGVGYGYTF. CDR3 in DNA: TGTGCCAGCAGCGGAAGTAAACAGGGGGTGGGCTATGGCTACACCTTC.

This sequence joins TRBV10-3 and TRBJ2-1; 9 bases are a match to TRBD2. The CDR3 covers 14 residues. Trimming removed 4 bases from V and 6 bases from J; junction bases left unmatched: 4. The germline gives CDR1 ENHRY, CDR2 SYGVKD. The CDR3 bases are TGTGCCATCAGTGGGGGACTAGCACGCAATGAGCAGTTCTTC. Its translation is CAISGGLARNEQFF.

V gene TRBV7-2 combines with J gene TRBJ2-7; D is uncertain. The CDR3 is 15 residues long. V lost 0 bases, J lost 0 bases, and 9 bases lay in between. Germline CDR1 is SGHTA and CDR2 is FQGNSA. The DNA for the CDR3 is TGTGCCAGCAGCTTAGCCAGCGTCAGCTCCTACGAGCAGTACTTC. It encodes CASSLASVSSYEQYF.

J is TRBJ1-2 and V is TRBV29-1; D gene uncertain. CDR1 is SQVTM and CDR2 is ANQGSEA in the germline V gene. The CDR3 is 17 amino acids. The ends were cut back, 1 base at V and 4 bases at J, with 22 bases in the middle. The CDR3 sequence is CSVEVFIPLIYGYGYTF. The CDR3 DNA is TGCAGCGTTGAAGTCTTTATTCCCCTGATCTACGGCTATGGCTACACCTTC.

This chain links TRBV19 with TRBJ2-3, with 8 bases matching TRBD1. Germline V CDR1 and CDR2: LNHDA, SQIVND (reference sequence). Trimming took 6 bases from V and 7 from J; bases not matched to a gene: 9. This CDR3 spans 14 amino acids. CDR3 sequence (DNA): TGTGCCAGTAGATCTACAGGGGGGCTAAATACGCAGTATTTT. Translation: CASRSTGGLNTQYF.